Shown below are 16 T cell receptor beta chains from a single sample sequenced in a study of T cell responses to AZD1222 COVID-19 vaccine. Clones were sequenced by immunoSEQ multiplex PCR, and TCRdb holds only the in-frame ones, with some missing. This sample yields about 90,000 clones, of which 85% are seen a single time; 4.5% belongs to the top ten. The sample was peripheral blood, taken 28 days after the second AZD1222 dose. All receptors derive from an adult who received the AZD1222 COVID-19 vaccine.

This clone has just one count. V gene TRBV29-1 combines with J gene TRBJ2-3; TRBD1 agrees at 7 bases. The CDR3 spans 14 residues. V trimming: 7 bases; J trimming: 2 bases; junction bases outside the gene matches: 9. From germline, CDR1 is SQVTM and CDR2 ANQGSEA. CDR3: CSAKRDRYTDTQYF. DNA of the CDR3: TGCAGCGCCAAAAGGGACAGATACACAGATACGCAGTATTTT.

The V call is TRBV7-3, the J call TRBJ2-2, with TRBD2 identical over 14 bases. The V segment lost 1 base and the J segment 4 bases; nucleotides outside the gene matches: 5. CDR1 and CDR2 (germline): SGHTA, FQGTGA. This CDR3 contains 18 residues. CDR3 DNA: TGTGCCAGCAGCTTAAGACTAGCGGGAGGGCCACTCACCGGGGAGCTGTTTTTT. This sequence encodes CASSLRLAGGPLTGELFF.

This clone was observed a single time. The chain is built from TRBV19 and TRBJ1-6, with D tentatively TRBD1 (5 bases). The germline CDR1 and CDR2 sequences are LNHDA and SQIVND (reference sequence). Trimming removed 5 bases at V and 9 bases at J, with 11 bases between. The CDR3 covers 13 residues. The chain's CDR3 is CASSAGAGSPLHF. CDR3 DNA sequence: TGTGCCAGTAGTGCCGGGGCCGGTTCACCCCTCCACTTT.

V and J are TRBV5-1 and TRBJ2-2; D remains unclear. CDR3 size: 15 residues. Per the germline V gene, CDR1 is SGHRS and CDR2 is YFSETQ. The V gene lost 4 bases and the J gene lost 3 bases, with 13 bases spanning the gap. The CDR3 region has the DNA TGCGCCAGCAGCCCTAATCTAGGAGACACCGGGGAGCTGTTTTTT. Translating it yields CASSPNLGDTGELFF.

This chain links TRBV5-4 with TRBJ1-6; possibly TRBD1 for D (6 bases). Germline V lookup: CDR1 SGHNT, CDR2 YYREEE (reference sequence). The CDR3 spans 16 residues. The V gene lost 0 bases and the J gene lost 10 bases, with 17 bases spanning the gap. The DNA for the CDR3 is TGTGCCAGCAGCTTGGGGGGGGTCAGGGGTGGATCACCCCTCCACTTT. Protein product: CASSLGGVRGGSPLHF.

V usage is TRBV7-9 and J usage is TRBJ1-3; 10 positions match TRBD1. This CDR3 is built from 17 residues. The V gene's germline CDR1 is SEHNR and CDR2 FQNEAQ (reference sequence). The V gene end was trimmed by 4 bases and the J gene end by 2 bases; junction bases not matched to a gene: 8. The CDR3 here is CASSSTAGTGAGNTIYF. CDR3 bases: TGTGCCAGCAGCTCAACAGCCGGGACAGGGGCTGGAAACACCATATATTTT.

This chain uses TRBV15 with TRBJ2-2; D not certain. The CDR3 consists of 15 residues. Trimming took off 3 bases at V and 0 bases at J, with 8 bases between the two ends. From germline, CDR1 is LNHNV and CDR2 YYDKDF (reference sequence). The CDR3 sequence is CATSSHPPNTGELFF. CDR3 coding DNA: TGTGCCACCAGCAGCCATCCCCCGAACACCGGGGAGCTGTTTTTT.

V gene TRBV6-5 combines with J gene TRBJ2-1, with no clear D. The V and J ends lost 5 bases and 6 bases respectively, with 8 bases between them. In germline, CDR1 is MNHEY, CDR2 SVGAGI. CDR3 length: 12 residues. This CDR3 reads CASSPASNEQFF. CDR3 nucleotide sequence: TGTGCCAGCAGTCCGGCCAGCAATGAGCAGTTCTTC.

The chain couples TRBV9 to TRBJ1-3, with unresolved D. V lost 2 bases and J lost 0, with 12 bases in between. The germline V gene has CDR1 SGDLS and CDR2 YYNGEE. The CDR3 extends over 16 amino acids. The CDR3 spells CASSVSGVSSGNTIYF. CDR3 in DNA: TGTGCCAGCAGCGTCTCAGGAGTGAGCTCTGGAAACACCATATATTTT.

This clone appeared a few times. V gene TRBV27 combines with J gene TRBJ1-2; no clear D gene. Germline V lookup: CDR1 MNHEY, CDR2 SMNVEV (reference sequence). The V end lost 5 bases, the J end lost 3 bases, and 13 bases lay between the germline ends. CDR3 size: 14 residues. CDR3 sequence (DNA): TGTGCCAGCAGTGAAAACCCTGAAGACTATGGCTACACCTTC. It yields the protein CASSENPEDYGYTF.

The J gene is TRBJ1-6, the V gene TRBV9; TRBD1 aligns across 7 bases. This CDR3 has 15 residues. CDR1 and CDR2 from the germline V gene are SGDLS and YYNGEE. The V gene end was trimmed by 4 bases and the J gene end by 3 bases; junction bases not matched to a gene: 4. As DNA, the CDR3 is TGTGCCAGCAGCCCACGGGACAGCTATAATTCACCCCTCCACTTT. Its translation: CASSPRDSYNSPLHF. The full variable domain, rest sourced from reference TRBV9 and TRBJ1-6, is DSGVTQTPKHLITATGQRVTLRCSPRSGDLSVYWYQQSLDQGLQFLIQYYNGEERAKGNILERFSAQQFPDLHSELNLSSLELGDSALYFCASSPRDSYNSPLHFGNGTRLTVT.

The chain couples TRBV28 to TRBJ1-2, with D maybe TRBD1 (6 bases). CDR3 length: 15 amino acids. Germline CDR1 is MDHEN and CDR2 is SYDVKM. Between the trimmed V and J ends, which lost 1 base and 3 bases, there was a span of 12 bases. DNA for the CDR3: TGTGCCAGCAGTTTATTGGGGGGCGAGGACTATGGCTACACCTTC. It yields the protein CASSLLGGEDYGYTF.

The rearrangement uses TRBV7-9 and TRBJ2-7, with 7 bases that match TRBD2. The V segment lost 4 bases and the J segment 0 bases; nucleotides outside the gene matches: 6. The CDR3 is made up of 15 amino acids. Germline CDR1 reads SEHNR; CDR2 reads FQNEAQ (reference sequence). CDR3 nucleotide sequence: TGTGCCAGCAGCTGGGGACTACACAGCTCCTACGAGCAGTACTTC. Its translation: CASSWGLHSSYEQYF.

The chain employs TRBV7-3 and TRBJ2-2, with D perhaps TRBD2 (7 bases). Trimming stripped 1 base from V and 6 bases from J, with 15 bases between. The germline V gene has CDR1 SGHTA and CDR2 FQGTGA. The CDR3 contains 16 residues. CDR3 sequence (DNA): TGTGCCAGCAGCTTAATGGTGGGGGGGCCCCCCGGGGAGCTGTTTTTT. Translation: CASSLMVGGPPGELFF.

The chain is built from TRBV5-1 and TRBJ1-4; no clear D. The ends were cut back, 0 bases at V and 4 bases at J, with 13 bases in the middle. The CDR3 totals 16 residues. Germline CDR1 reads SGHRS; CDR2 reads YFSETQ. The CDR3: CASSLAEAGLNEKLFF. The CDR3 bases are TGCGCCAGCAGCTTGGCCGAAGCTGGGCTTAATGAAAAACTGTTTTTT.

The CDR3 coding sequence is TGCAGCGTTGAAAGACAGGGCGGGGGCACCGGGGAGCTGTTTTTT. The encoded protein is CSVERQGGGTGELFF. The chain is built from TRBV29-1 and TRBJ2-2; D possibly matches TRBD1 or TRBD2 (7 bases each). Germline assignment: CDR1 SQVTM and CDR2 ANQGSEA. Trimming left V 2 bases short and J 4 bases short, with 14 bases between. The CDR3 runs 15 residues.